Each of the 18 T cell receptor beta chains below was sequenced from the same sample in a study of long-term antiretroviral therapy in people with HIV. Researchers ran immunoSEQ v3.0 at survey level. Data came from immunoSEQ multiplex PCR; TCRdb stores just in-frame clones and leaves some out. Among about 29,000 clones listed, roughly 78% were seen once. This sample comprised unsorted PBMCs, obtained 1.5 years before starting antiretroviral therapy. These receptors all come from a man younger than 35 with HIV.

The chain is built from TRBV21-1 and TRBJ2-7. TRBV21-1 is a pseudogene locus. The CDR3 loop spans 12 amino acids. CDR3 sequence: CASSNLGKEQYF. The CDR3 region has the DNA TGTGCCAGCAGCAACCTGGGAAAAGAGCAGTACTTC.

The chain joins TRBV27 to TRBJ2-7; 10 positions agree with TRBD1. This CDR3 has 15 residues. Trimming cost V 6 bases and J 5 bases; bases outside gene matches: 10. Germline loops: CDR1 MNHEY, CDR2 SMNVEV (reference sequence). CDR3 loop: CASSPSRDRGNEQYF. The CDR3 DNA sequence: TGTGCCAGCAGCCCCTCCCGGGACAGGGGTAACGAGCAGTACTTC.

The V call is TRBV2, the J call TRBJ2-7; the D gene is possibly TRBD1 (5 bases). The germline V gene has CDR1 SNHLY and CDR2 FYNNEI. The V gene lost 3 bases and the J gene lost 2 bases, with 11 bases spanning the gap. The CDR3 is made up of 14 amino acids. CDR3 residues: CASSDRDGAYEQYF. In DNA, the CDR3 is TGTGCCAGCAGTGACAGGGATGGAGCCTACGAGCAGTACTTC.

The V and J genes are TRBV2 and TRBJ2-3; perhaps TRBD2 as D (5 bases). V was pared by 6 bases and J by 1 base, with 14 bases between. Per the germline V gene, CDR1 is SNHLY and CDR2 is FYNNEI. This CDR3 contains 15 residues. For the CDR3, the DNA is TGTGCCAGCAGCAGAGATAGCGTCCGCACAGATACGCAGTATTTT. Encoded protein: CASSRDSVRTDTQYF.

The chain is built from TRBV7-3 and TRBJ2-3; 8 bases line up with TRBD2. V gave up 6 bases and J gave up 3 bases; unmatched junction bases: 5. CDR1 SGHTA and CDR2 FQGTGA come from the germline V gene. The length of the CDR3 is 14 residues. The CDR3 reads CASRRGLETDTQYF. The CDR3 DNA reads TGTGCCAGCAGGAGGGGACTAGAAACAGATACGCAGTATTTT.

This chain uses TRBV6-1 with TRBJ1-5; possible D gene TRBD1, 5 bases. Between the trimmed V and J ends, which lost 2 bases and 2 bases, there was a span of 19 bases. Per the germline V gene, CDR1 is MNHNS and CDR2 is SASEGT. The CDR3 is made up of 18 amino acids. This chain's CDR3 is CASSEWPGGGLGNQPQHF. CDR3 coding DNA: TGTGCCAGCAGTGAATGGCCGGGGGGGGGTCTAGGCAATCAGCCCCAGCATTTT.

The genes are TRBV5-1 and TRBJ1-6; a possible D gene is TRBD1 (5 bases). Trimming stripped 4 bases from V and 8 bases from J, with 19 bases between. CDR1 and CDR2 (germline): SGHRS, YFSETQ. The CDR3 sequence is 16 residues long. The CDR3 is CASSLGQGFGDSPLHF. For the CDR3, the DNA is TGCGCCAGCAGCCTTGGGCAGGGTTTTGGAGATTCACCCCTCCACTTT.

A remark on this clone: Other nucleotide sequences from this sample produce the same CDR3. J is TRBJ2-5 and V is TRBV5-6; 8 nucleotides align to TRBD1. The CDR3 has 16 residues. Trimming removed 0 bases from V and 5 bases from J; junction bases left unmatched: 9. Per the germline V gene, CDR1 is SGHDT and CDR2 is YYEEEE. The CDR3 loop reads CASSLAPAGGRETQYF. DNA for the CDR3: TGTGCCAGCAGCTTGGCCCCAGCAGGGGGCAGGGAGACCCAGTACTTC. The whole variable domain, filled in from reference TRBV5-6 and TRBJ2-5, reads DAGVTQSPTHLIKTRGQQVTLRCSPKSGHDTVSWYQQALGQGPQFIFQYYEEEERQRGNFPDRFSGHQFPNYSSELNVNALLLGDSALYLCASSLAPAGGRETQYFGPGTRLLVL.

V and J are TRBV9 and TRBJ1-5; TRBD1 is a possible D gene (6 bases). The CDR3 runs 15 residues. Trimming cost V 7 bases and J 2 bases, with 16 bases left between them. Germline V gene sequence: CDR1 SGDLS, CDR2 YYNGEE. The chain's CDR3 is CASGMGGAGNQPQHF. The CDR3 DNA reads as TGTGCCAGCGGTATGGGGGGCGCGGGCAATCAGCCCCAGCATTTT.

V is TRBV6-6 and J is TRBJ2-1; 7 nucleotides agree with TRBD1. The CDR3 totals 13 residues. Germline V gene lookup returns CDR1 MNHNY and CDR2 SVGAGI (reference sequence). With 10 bases clipped from V and 4 bases from J, the junction kept 7 bases outside the gene matches. CDR3 in amino acids: CATGDSLYNEQFF. The CDR3 DNA reads as TGTGCCACTGGGGACAGTCTTTACAATGAGCAGTTCTTC.

CDR3 bases: TGTGCCAGCAGTATTCCGGGACAGGGTTCCTACGAGCAGTACTTC. Its protein is CASSIPGQGSYEQYF. The chain joins TRBV6-5 to TRBJ2-7, with 9 bases that match TRBD1. Trimming took 5 bases from V and 1 from J; bases not matched to a gene: 6. This CDR3 is 15 amino acids long. Per germline, CDR1 MNHEY and CDR2 SVGAGI.

V and J are TRBV2 and TRBJ2-7; 9 positions match TRBD1. Germline V gene sequence: CDR1 SNHLY, CDR2 FYNNEI. Trimming cost V 8 bases and J 0 bases; bases outside gene matches: 5. This CDR3 contains 14 residues. The CDR3 here is CASGPDRGSYEQYF. The CDR3 nucleotides are TGTGCCAGCGGGCCGGACAGGGGCTCCTACGAGCAGTACTTC.

The table lists this clone with a few counts. V is TRBV2 and J is TRBJ1-2; TRBD1 matches at 9 bases. Germline V lookup: CDR1 SNHLY, CDR2 FYNNEI. This CDR3 has 14 residues. V was pared by 4 bases and J by 5 bases, with 5 bases of the junction left unmatched. CDR3 in DNA: TGTGCCAGCAGTGTACAGGGGGCGAGTTATGGCTACACCTTC. It translates to CASSVQGASYGYTF. The variable domain in full, completed from reference TRBV2 and TRBJ1-2, reads EPEVTQTPSHQVTQMGQEVILRCVPISNHLYFYWYRQILGQKVEFLVSFYNNEISEKSEIFDDQFSVERPDGSNFTLKIRSTKLEDSAMYFCASSVQGASYGYTFGSGTRLTVV.

The chain combines TRBV4-2 with TRBJ2-1, with 8 bases that match TRBD2. V lost 2 bases and J lost 0; bases outside the gene matches: 6. The length of the CDR3 is 17 residues. Germline V gene data show CDR1 as LGHNA and CDR2 as YNFKEQ. The DNA for the CDR3 is TGTGCCAGCAGCCAACCCGGGGGGGGAGGCTCCTACAATGAGCAGTTCTTC. It codes for CASSQPGGGGSYNEQFF.

J is TRBJ1-2 and V is TRBV19; D ambiguous. V was clipped by 5 bases and J by 1 base, with 14 bases between them. Per germline, CDR1 LNHDA and CDR2 SQIVND (reference sequence). The CDR3 sequence is 15 residues long. This CDR3 reads CASSLGGRVNYGYTF. The DNA for the CDR3 is TGTGCCAGTAGTCTAGGTGGCCGGGTTAACTATGGCTACACCTTC.

The gene calls are TRBV11-2 and TRBJ2-7, with 12 bases aligning to TRBD2. The length of the CDR3 is 16 residues. With 3 bases clipped from V and 4 bases from J, the junction kept 7 bases outside the gene matches. CDR1 is SGHAT and CDR2 is FQNNGV in the germline V gene. The CDR3 nucleotides read TGTGCCAGCAGCTTTCTAGCGGGAGGGGGTGGGTACGAGCAGTACTTC. Residues: CASSFLAGGGGYEQYF. The full variable domain, rest sourced from reference TRBV11-2 and TRBJ2-7, is EAGVAQSPRYKIIEKRQSVAFWCNPISGHATLYWYQQILGQGPKLLIQFQNNGVVDDSQLPKDRFSAERLKGVDSTLKIQPAKLEDSAVYLCASSFLAGGGGYEQYFGPGTRLTVT.

The J gene is TRBJ2-1, the V gene TRBV5-1; 7 bases map to TRBD1. J gave up 5 bases and V 0 bases, and 2 bases lay outside the gene matches. CDR1 is SGHRS, CDR2 YFSETQ, per germline. This CDR3 is 14 amino acids long. This CDR3 is CASSLEGAHNEQFF. CDR3 nucleotides: TGCGCCAGCAGCTTGGAGGGGGCGCACAATGAGCAGTTCTTC. The variable domain in full, completed from reference TRBV5-1 and TRBJ2-1, reads KAGVTQTPRYLIKTRGQQVTLSCSPISGHRSVSWYQQTPGQGLQFLFEYFSETQRNKGNFPGRFSGRQFSNSRSEMNVSTLELGDSALYLCASSLEGAHNEQFFGPGTRLTVL.

This chain uses TRBV7-9 with TRBJ2-2; tentatively, D is TRBD1 or TRBD2 (5 bases each). Trimming stripped 5 bases from V and 3 bases from J, with 16 bases between. Germline lookup yields CDR1 SEHNR and CDR2 FQNEAQ (reference sequence). The CDR3 loop spans 16 amino acids. The CDR3 sequence: CASSPRGSGDTGELFF. CDR3 bases: TGTGCCAGCAGCCCGAGGGGCTCTGGGGACACCGGGGAGCTGTTTTTT.